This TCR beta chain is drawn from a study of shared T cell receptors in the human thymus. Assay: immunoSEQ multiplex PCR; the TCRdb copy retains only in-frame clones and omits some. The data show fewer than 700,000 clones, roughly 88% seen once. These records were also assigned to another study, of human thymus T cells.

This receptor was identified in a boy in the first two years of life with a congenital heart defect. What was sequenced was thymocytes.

The CDR3 is CASTTLAGFYEQYF. The CDR3 DNA reads as TGTGCCAGCACTACGCTGGCCGGGTTCTACGAGCAGTACTTC. The genes are TRBV5-8 and TRBJ2-7; D ambiguous. V was shortened by 6 bases and J by 3 bases, with 16 bases between the two germline ends. CDR1 and CDR2 from the germline V gene are SGHTS and YDEGEE. The CDR3 covers 14 residues.